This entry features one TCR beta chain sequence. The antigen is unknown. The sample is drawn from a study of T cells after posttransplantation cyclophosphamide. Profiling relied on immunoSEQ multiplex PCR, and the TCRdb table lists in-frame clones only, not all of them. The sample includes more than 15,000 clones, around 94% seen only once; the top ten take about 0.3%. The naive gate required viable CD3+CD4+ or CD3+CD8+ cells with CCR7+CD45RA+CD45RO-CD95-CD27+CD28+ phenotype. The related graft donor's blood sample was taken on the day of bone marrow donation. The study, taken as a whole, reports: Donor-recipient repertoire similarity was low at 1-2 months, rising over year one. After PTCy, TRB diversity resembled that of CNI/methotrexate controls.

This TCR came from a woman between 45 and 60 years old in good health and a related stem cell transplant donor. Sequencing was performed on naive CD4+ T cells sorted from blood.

CDR3 sequence reads: CASSAGGMGRVYEQYF. DNA for the CDR3: TGTGCCAGCAGCGCCGGGGGGATGGGAAGGGTCTACGAGCAGTACTTC. V is TRBV9 and J is TRBJ2-7, with 7 bases lining up with TRBD2. Germline assignment: CDR1 SGDLS and CDR2 YYNGEE. The J segment lost 3 bases and the V segment lost 3 bases, leaving 12 bases of the junction unmatched. This CDR3 comprises 16 residues.